The clone carrying this TCR beta chain was recorded once. No antigen is known for it. Germline trimming cut 6 bases from V and 0 bases from J; bases unmatched to any gene: 10. The germline gives CDR1 MNHEY, CDR2 SVGEGT. This CDR3 comprises 19 residues. The sample originates from a study of Ad26.COV2.S vaccination and SARS-CoV-2 variants. The wider study: In the COV1001 trial, the donor was in the Ad26.COV2.S arm. Regarding the study as a whole: Measures of TCR breadth and depth may have fallen short of total T cell responses.

Method: immunoSEQ multiplex PCR; TCRdb's copy keeps in-frame clones and lacks some. The sample yields under 600,000 clones, 70% to 90% seen once. Specified treatment: about 20 received Ad26.COV2.S at low or high dose, single or two shots; roughly 5 received placebo; per-sample allocation not given. Specimen acquisition occurred on day 63 following the initial vaccine or placebo injection. An Ad26 vector that expressed Wuhan-strain SARS-CoV-2 spike constituted the vaccine. The chain recombines TRBV6-2 or TRBV6-3 with TRBJ2-1, with 14 nucleotides matching TRBD2. Sequencing used peripheral blood, obtained in a trial of Ad26.COV2.S vaccine versus placebo. The TCR was taken from a person between 18 and 65 years old who received the Ad26.COV2.S COVID-19 vaccine or a placebo. In DNA, the CDR3 is TGTGCCAGCAGCTCCGGGACTAGCGGGAGCCTGAGCTCCTACAATGAGCAGTTCTTC. This gives the protein CASSSGTSGSLSSYNEQFF.